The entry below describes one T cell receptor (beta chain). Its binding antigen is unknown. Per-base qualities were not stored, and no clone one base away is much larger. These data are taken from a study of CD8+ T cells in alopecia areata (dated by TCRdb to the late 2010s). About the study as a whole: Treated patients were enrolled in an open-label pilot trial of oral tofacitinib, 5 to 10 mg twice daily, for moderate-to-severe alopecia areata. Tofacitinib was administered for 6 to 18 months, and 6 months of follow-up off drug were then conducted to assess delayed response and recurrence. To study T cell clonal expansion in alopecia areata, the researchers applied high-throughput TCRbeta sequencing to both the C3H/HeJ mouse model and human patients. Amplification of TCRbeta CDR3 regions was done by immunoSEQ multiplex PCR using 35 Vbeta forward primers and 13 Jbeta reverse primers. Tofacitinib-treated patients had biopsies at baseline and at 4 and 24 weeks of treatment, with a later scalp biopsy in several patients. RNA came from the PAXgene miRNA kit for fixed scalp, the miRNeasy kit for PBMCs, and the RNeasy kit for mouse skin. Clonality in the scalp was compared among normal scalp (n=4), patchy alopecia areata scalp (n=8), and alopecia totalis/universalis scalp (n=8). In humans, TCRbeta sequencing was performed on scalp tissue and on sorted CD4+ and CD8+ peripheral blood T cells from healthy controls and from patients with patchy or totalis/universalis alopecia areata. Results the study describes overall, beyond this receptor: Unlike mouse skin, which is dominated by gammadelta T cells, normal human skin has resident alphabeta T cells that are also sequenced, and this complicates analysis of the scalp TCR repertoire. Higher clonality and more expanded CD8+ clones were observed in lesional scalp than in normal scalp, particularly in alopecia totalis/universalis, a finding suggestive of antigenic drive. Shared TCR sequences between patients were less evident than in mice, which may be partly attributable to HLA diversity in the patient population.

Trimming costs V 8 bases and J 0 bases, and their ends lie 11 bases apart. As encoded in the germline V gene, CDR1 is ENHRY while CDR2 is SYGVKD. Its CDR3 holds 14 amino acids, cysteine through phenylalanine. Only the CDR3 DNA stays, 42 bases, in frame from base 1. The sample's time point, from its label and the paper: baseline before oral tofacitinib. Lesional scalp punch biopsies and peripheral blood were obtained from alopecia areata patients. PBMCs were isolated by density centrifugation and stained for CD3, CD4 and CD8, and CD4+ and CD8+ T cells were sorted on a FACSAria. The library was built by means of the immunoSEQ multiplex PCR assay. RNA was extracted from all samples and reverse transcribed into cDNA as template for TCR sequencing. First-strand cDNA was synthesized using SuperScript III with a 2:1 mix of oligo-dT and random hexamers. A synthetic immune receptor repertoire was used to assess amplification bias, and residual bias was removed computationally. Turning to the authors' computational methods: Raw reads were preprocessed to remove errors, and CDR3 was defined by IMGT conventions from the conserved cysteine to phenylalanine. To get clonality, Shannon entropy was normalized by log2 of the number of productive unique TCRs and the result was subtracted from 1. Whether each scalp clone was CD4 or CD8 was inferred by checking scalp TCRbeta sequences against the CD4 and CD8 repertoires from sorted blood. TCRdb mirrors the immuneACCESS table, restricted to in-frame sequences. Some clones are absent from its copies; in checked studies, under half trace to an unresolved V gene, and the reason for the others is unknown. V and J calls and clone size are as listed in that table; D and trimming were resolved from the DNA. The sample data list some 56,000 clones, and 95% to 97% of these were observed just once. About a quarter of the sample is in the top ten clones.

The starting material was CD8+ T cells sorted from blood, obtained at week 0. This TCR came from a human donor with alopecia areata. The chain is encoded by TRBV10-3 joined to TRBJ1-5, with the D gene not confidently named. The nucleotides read TGTGCCATCGGACCTGAGGGTAGCAATCAGCCCCAGCATTTT. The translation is CAIGPEGSNQPQHF.